A selection of T cell receptor beta chains follows, all from one sample in a study of beta chain features in type 1 diabetes. Assay used: immunoSEQ multiplex PCR; TCRdb lists only in-frame clones, some missing. Of about 700,000 clones listed, 13% are singletons. The sequencing input was naive CD4+ T cells from blood. Receptor source: a man younger than 30 with type 1 diabetes. CDR3s include the opening cysteine and the closing phenylalanine or tryptophan. A D gene is named only where the DNA matches it firmly. Some rows mark clone size as missing; the rest say once, few, many or name a class of expanded clone.

d_gene: NA; j_gene: TRBJ2-5; v_gene: TRBV7-2; abundance: few; CDR3aa: CASSSYPRGQQETQYF; CDR3nt: TGTGCCAGCAGCTCTTACCCTCGTGGACAGCAAGAGACCCAGTACTTC
d_gene: TRBD1; j_gene: TRBJ2-7; v_gene: TRBV2; abundance: few; CDR3aa: CASGDRGQYF; CDR3nt: TGTGCCAGCGGGGACAGGGGGCAGTACTTC
d_gene: TRBD1; j_gene: TRBJ1-2; v_gene: TRBV7-9; abundance: few; CDR3aa: CASSPGQGAYGYTF; CDR3nt: TGTGCCAGCAGCCCCGGACAGGGGGCCTATGGCTACACCTTC
d_gene: NA; j_gene: TRBJ2-5; v_gene: TRBV7-2; abundance: few; CDR3aa: CASSFPPETQYF; CDR3nt: TGTGCCAGCAGCTTTCCCCCAGAGACCCAGTACTTC
d_gene: NA; j_gene: TRBJ2-3; v_gene: TRBV27; abundance: NA; CDR3aa: CASRPSLGGSSTDTQYF; CDR3nt: TGTGCCAGCAGACCCTCCTTGGGTGGATCCAGCACAGATACGCAGTATTTT
d_gene: NA; j_gene: TRBJ1-1; v_gene: TRBV4-2; abundance: few; CDR3aa: CASSPPAWGGYTEAFF; CDR3nt: TGTGCCAGCAGCCCCCCCGCTTGGGGGGGCTACACTGAAGCTTTCTTT
d_gene: TRBD1; j_gene: TRBJ2-5; v_gene: TRBV28; abundance: few; CDR3aa: CASSLWGTTGEETQYF; CDR3nt: TGTGCCAGCAGTTTATGGGGGACAACAGGGGAGGAGACCCAGTACTTC
d_gene: NA; j_gene: TRBJ2-7; v_gene: TRBV11-2; abundance: few; CDR3aa: CAVLPGRTSYEQYF; CDR3nt: TGTGCCGTCCTACCGGGACGAACGTCCTACGAGCAGTACTTC
d_gene: TRBD1; j_gene: TRBJ2-7; v_gene: TRBV6-5; abundance: few; CDR3aa: CASSRPGQGAYEQYF; CDR3nt: TGTGCCAGCAGCAGGCCGGGACAGGGGGCCTACGAGCAGTACTTC
d_gene: NA; j_gene: TRBJ1-2; v_gene: TRBV7-2; abundance: few; CDR3aa: CASSRGGDATGGYTF; CDR3nt: TGTGCCAGCAGTCGCGGCGGGGACGCCACTGGGGGCTACACCTTC
d_gene: TRBD1; j_gene: TRBJ1-2; v_gene: TRBV2; abundance: NA; CDR3aa: CASSSQQGRDGYTF; CDR3nt: TGTGCCAGCAGCTCCCAACAGGGGAGGGATGGCTACACCTTC
d_gene: NA; j_gene: TRBJ1-2; v_gene: TRBV7-9; abundance: few; CDR3aa: CASSLVPYGYTF; CDR3nt: TGTGCCAGCAGCTTAGTTCCCTATGGCTACACCTTC
d_gene: TRBD1; j_gene: TRBJ1-2; v_gene: TRBV5-4; abundance: few; CDR3aa: CASSATGGGYTF; CDR3nt: TGTGCCAGCAGCGCGACAGGGGGCGGCTACACCTTC
d_gene: TRBD1; j_gene: TRBJ1-6; v_gene: TRBV5-4; abundance: NA; CDR3aa: CASSSVQGAVSPLHF; CDR3nt: TGTGCCAGCAGTTCTGTTCAGGGGGCAGTTTCACCCCTCCACTTT
d_gene: NA; j_gene: TRBJ2-1; v_gene: TRBV29-1; abundance: few; CDR3aa: CSVEGLRELAYNEQFF; CDR3nt: TGCAGCGTTGAAGGCTTAAGAGAGTTGGCCTACAATGAGCAGTTCTTC
d_gene: TRBD2; j_gene: TRBJ2-5; v_gene: TRBV30; abundance: few; CDR3aa: CAWSGLAGGETQYF; CDR3nt: TGTGCCTGGAGTGGACTAGCGGGGGGAGAGACCCAGTACTTC
d_gene: NA; j_gene: TRBJ1-6; v_gene: TRBV28; abundance: NA; CDR3aa: CASSWGDSPLHF; CDR3nt: TGTGCCAGCAGTTGGGGGGATTCACCCCTCCACTTT
d_gene: NA; j_gene: TRBJ1-5; v_gene: TRBV2; abundance: NA; CDR3aa: CASSEDQGSNQPQHF; CDR3nt: TGTGCCAGCAGTGAGGACCAGGGGAGCAATCAGCCCCAGCATTTT
d_gene: NA; j_gene: TRBJ2-7; v_gene: TRBV6-1; abundance: NA; CDR3aa: CASSEGRGDRSYEQYF; CDR3nt: TGTGCCAGCAGTGAAGGACGGGGGGACAGATCCTACGAGCAGTACTTC
d_gene: NA; j_gene: TRBJ2-1; v_gene: TRBV10-3; abundance: few; CDR3aa: CAIRAGVNEQFF; CDR3nt: TGTGCCATCAGGGCAGGGGTAAATGAGCAGTTCTTC
d_gene: NA; j_gene: TRBJ2-6; v_gene: TRBV30; abundance: NA; CDR3aa: CAFTVSGANVLTF; CDR3nt: TGTGCCTTCACAGTCTCTGGGGCCAACGTCCTGACTTTC